This T cell receptor (beta chain) is drawn from a study of blood T cell repertoires in COVID-19. Background on the study: Nucleic acid was either cDNA or gDNA, and it came from T cells, B-cell-depleted T cells, or PBMCs.

In the study's own analysis: How many nucleated cells were present was estimated from reference gene primer amplification. The assay was immunoSEQ multiplex PCR, and TCRdb's table has in-frame clones only and misses some. For V, J and clone size, that table is used; D and trimming come from the DNA. The data contain roughly 250,000 clones, around 90% of them singletons. The study drew participants aged about 18 to 95 years from some 24 US areas. Researchers sorted participants into cohorts using their self-reported clinical history. The CDR3 runs to 15 residues. Germline CDR1 reads SGHNT; CDR2 reads YYREEE (reference sequence). V was clipped by 5 bases and J by 0 bases, with 13 bases between them.

The source material was PBMCs or T cells enriched from blood (not recorded which). The rearrangement uses TRBV5-4 and TRBJ2-3, with a tentative D call TRBD2 (5 bases). This TCR came from a middle-aged woman with acute COVID-19. In DNA, the CDR3 is TGTGCCAGCAGTTTCGACTACCTTAGCACAGATACGCAGTATTTT. It yields the protein CASSFDYLSTDTQYF.